This T cell receptor (beta chain) was found in a study of shared clonotypes between healthy human individuals. The CDR3 spans 15 residues. Trimming removed 7 bases from V and 3 bases from J, with 16 bases in between. The V gene's germline CDR1 is SEHNR and CDR2 FQNEAQ (reference sequence). The method was immunoSEQ multiplex PCR; TCRdb's version includes in-frame clones alone and lacks a portion of them. The table has some 89,000 clones, less than 80% seen once. Specimen: memory CD8+ T cells sorted from blood. Subset described: CD45RO+ cells pooled with CCR7-negative TemRA cells. The rearrangement links TRBV7-9 to TRBJ2-1; D is undetermined. This clonotype originated in a man aged 30 to 45 in good health. This chain's CDR3 is CASTLRGGDYNEQFF. CDR3 sequence (DNA): TGTGCCAGCACCCTAAGAGGTGGAGACTACAATGAGCAGTTCTTC.